This record looks at one TCR beta chain sequence and its context. The data are from a study of blood T cell repertoires in COVID-19. In the study overall: Sites across the United States, Italy and Spain contributed samples from acute and convalescent COVID-19. PBMCs, B-cell-depleted T cells, or T cells provided the cDNA or gDNA that made up the material.

Trimming at V came to 4 bases and at J to 4 bases, leaving 5 bases not matched to a gene. The CDR3 sequence is 15 residues long. The germline gives CDR1 SGHRS, CDR2 YFSETQ. The authors' processing: Amplification with reference gene primers provided the estimates of nucleated cell counts. Clones were sequenced by immunoSEQ multiplex PCR, and TCRdb holds only the in-frame ones, with some missing. The D gene and trimming were derived from the DNA, and the V and J assignments and clone size from that table. The repertoire holds roughly 250,000 clones, with about 85% as singletons. Sequencing was performed on peripheral blood. The sequence was obtained from an older woman with active or convalescent COVID-19. The V call is TRBV5-1, the J call TRBJ1-4; 9 nucleotides line up with TRBD1. DNA for the CDR3: TGCGCCAGCAGCCCAACAGGGGGCCTTAATGAAAAACTGTTTTTT. Translating gives CASSPTGGLNEKLFF.